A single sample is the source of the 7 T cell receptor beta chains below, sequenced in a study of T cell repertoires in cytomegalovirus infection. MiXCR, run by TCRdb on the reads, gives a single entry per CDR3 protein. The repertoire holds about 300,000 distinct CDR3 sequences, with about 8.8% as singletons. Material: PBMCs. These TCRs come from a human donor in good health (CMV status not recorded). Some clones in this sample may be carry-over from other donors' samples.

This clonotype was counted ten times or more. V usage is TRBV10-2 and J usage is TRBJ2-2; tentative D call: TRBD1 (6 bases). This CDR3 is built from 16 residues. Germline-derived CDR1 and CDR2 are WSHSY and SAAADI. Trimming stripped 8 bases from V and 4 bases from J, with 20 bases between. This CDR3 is CASSEQGAIATGELFF. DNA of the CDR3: TGCGCCAGCTCAGAACAGGGTGCCATTGCCACCGGGGAGCTGTTTTTT.

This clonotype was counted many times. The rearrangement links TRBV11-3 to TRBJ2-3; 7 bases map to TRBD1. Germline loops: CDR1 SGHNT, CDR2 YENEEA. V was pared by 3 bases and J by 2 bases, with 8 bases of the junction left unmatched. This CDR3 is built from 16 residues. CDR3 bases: TGTGCCAGCAGCTTGGGAACAGGGGATTTCACAGATACGCAGTATTTT. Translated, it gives CASSLGTGDFTDTQYF.

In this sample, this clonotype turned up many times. In DNA form, the CDR3 reads TGTGCCAGCAGGGGGTGGAGGGAGCAGTTCTTC. Encoded protein: CASRGWREQFF. This rearrangement joins TRBV28 to TRBJ2-1; weak D call: TRBD2 (5 bases). Trimming cost V 6 bases and J 10 bases, with 10 bases left between them. This CDR3 has 11 residues. The germline gives CDR1 MDHEN, CDR2 SYDVKM. Using reference TRBV28 and TRBJ2-1 for the parts outside the CDR3, the full variable domain is DVKVTQSSRYLVKRTGEKVFLECVQDMDHENMFWYRQDPGLGLRLIYFSYDVKMKEKGDIPEGYSVSREKKERFSLILESASTNQTSMYLCASRGWREQFFGPGTRLTVL.

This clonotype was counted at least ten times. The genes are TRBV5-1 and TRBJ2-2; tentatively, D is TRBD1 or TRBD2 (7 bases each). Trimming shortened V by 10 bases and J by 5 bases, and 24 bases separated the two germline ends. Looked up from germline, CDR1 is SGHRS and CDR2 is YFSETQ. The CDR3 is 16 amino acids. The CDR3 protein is CASLRGGGVGTGELFF. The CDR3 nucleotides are TGCGCCTCCCTGAGGGGAGGGGGCGTTGGTACCGGGGAGCTGTTTTTT. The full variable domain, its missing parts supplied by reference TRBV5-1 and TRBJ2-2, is KAGVTQTPRYLIKTRGQQVTLSCSPISGHRSVSWYQQTPGQGLQFLFEYFSETQRNKGNFPGRFSGRQFSNSRSEMNVSTLELGDSALYLCASLRGGGVGTGELFFGEGSRLTVL.

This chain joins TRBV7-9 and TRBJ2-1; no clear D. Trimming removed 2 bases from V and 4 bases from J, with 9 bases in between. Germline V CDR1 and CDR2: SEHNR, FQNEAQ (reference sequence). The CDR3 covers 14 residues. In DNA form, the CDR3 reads TGTGCCAGCAGCTTAAGGGAAGGGTACAATGAGCAGTTCTTC. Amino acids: CASSLREGYNEQFF.

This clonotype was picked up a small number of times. This CDR3 is CASSEFLAGWNEQFF. The DNA of the CDR3 is TGCGCCAGCAGTGAGTTCCTAGCGGGGTGGAATGAGCAGTTCTTC. This chain uses TRBV10-2 with TRBJ2-1, with TRBD2 matching 9 bases. Germline V gene data show CDR1 as WSHSY and CDR2 as SAAADI. The V and J ends lost 1 base and 7 bases, in that order; junction bases with no gene match: 5. CDR3 length: 15 residues.

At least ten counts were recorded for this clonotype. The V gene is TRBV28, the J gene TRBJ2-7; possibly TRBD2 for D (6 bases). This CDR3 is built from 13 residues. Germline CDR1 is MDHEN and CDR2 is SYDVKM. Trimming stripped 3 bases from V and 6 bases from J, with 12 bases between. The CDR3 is CASSFRGLVEQYV. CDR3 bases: TGTGCCAGCAGTTTTCGGGGGTTGGTCGAGCAGTACGTC.